This T cell receptor beta chain was obtained from a study of cytomegalovirus exposure and HLA in healthy donors. The CDR3 totals 12 residues. V lost 8 bases to trimming and J lost 2 bases, with 8 bases between them. CDR1 MNHEY and CDR2 SVGAGI come from the germline V gene. Sequenced by immunoSEQ multiplex PCR; TCRdb stores in-frame clones only, minus some. This table has roughly 150,000 clones, around 89% appearing once. Specimen: PBMCs. The chain carries TRBV6-5 and TRBJ2-3; no reliable D call. The origin of this receptor is a man between 18 and 29 years old in good health and CMV-seronegative. Here the CDR3 DNA reads TGTGCCAGCCGGTCCGCCACAGATACGCAGTATTTT. The encoded protein is CASRSATDTQYF.